This is a list of T cell receptor beta chains from one sample in a study of vaccination effects on CD4 cells after COVID-19. The protocol was immunoSEQ multiplex PCR, while the TCRdb copy is restricted to in-frame clones and leaves out a portion. The table records roughly 30,000 clones, about 67% of them present only once. Their antigens remain unidentified. The material was CD4+ T cells from PBMCs cultured without peptide, obtained after COVID-19 vaccination. Every receptor here comes from a human donor who received a COVID-19 vaccine. Each CDR3 is given with its conserved first and last residue. D genes are given only for firm matches. The size of a clone is reported for some rows only, either as once, few or many, or as a class for expanded clones.

>TRBD2|TRBJ2-7|TRBV18|.
TGTGCCAGCTCCTTGCCCGGGACTAGCAGCTCCTACGAGCAGTACTTC
CASSLPGTSSSYEQYF
>TRBD1|TRBJ2-6|TRBV6-2/TRBV6-3|.
TGTGCCAGCAGTTACGACCGGGACAGGGTTGTCCCCGGGGCCAACGTCCTGACTTTC
CASSYDRDRVVPGANVLTF
>.|TRBJ2-7|TRBV27|.
TGTGCCAGCAGTGACTACCCGGGGAGAGAGCAGTACTTC
CASSDYPGREQYF
>TRBD2|TRBJ2-3|TRBV5-6|once
TGTGCCAGCAGCTTCCGCCGGACTAGCGGGAGAGTTCGCACAGATACGCAGTATTTT
CASSFRRTSGRVRTDTQYF
>.|TRBJ1-6|TRBV2|.
TGTGCCAGCCGCGCCAATTTTTATCCCCTCCACTTT
CASRANFYPLHF
>.|TRBJ2-5|TRBV7-8|.
TGTGCCAGCAGCTTAGGGGCGGGATCCCACCCAGGGAAGACCCAGTACTTC
CASSLGAGSHPGKTQYF
>TRBD1|TRBJ2-2|TRBV3-1/TRBV3-2|.
TGTGCCAGCAGCAAGACCAGGGGGCGAGGCACCGGGGAGCTGTTTTTT
CASSKTRGRGTGELFF
>.|TRBJ2-5|TRBV10-3|once
TGTGCCATCAGTGATGCACAGCTACCTGAAGAGACCCAGTACTTC
CAISDAQLPEETQYF
>TRBD2|TRBJ2-1|TRBV24-1|.
TGTGCCACCAGTGCCAAGGGACTAGCGGGAGGCAATGAGCAGTTCTTC
CATSAKGLAGGNEQFF
>.|TRBJ2-3|TRBV19|.
TGTGCCTGTTCGCCTGGGGGGAGTACGCAGTATTTT
CACSPGGSTQYF
>.|TRBJ2-2|TRBV30|.
TGTGCCTGGAGTGGGGCGAACACCGGGGAGCTGTTTTTT
CAWSGANTGELFF
>.|TRBJ1-2|TRBV9|.
TGTGCCAGCAGCGTAGGGACCCGAGGAAACTATGGCTACACCTTC
CASSVGTRGNYGYTF
>TRBD1|TRBJ2-7|TRBV28|.
TGTGCCAGCAGTTTAACGGGACAGGGGGCCTACGAGCAGTACTTC
CASSLTGQGAYEQYF
>TRBD2|TRBJ2-1|TRBV5-4|few
TGTGCCAGCAGCCTTCCGGGACTAGGGAATGAGCAGTTCTTC
CASSLPGLGNEQFF
>TRBD1|TRBJ2-2|TRBV25-1|few
TGTGCCAGCAGTGAAACAGGGGTGTACGGGGAGCTGTTTTTT
CASSETGVYGELFF
>.|TRBJ2-1|TRBV24-1|once
TGTGCCACCAGTGACTACTATAGTAATGAGCAGTTCTTC
CATSDYYSNEQFF
>.|TRBJ2-3|TRBV20-1|few
TGCAGTGCTACTTGGCCAGATACGCAGTATTTT
CSATWPDTQYF
>.|TRBJ1-4|TRBV3-1/TRBV3-2|.
TGTGCCAGCAGCCCCGCAGTTGGGGGGGCTAATGAAAAACTGTTTTTT
CASSPAVGGANEKLFF
>.|TRBJ1-2|TRBV5-6|.
TGTGCCAGCAGCTTATCAGGGAGCGGCTATGGCTACACCTTC
CASSLSGSGYGYTF
>TRBD1|TRBJ2-1|TRBV5-1|.
TGCGCCAGCAGCCAATCGGGACAGAGCGACAATGAGCAGTTCTTC
CASSQSGQSDNEQFF
>.|TRBJ1-1|TRBV5-4|.
TGTGCCAGCAGCAATTATCGGGACACTGAAGCTTTCTTT
CASSNYRDTEAFF
>TRBD1|TRBJ1-2|TRBV6-5|.
TGTGCCAGCAGTTACTCCTTCGACAGGGGCTATGGCTACACCTTC
CASSYSFDRGYGYTF
>.|TRBJ2-1|TRBV6-5|.
TGTGCCAGCAGCCCACAGGGGAGGCATGAGCAGTTCTTC
CASSPQGRHEQFF